Listed below are T cell receptor beta chains from one sample, sequenced in a study of monozygotic twins with cystic fibrosis. The table came from immunoSEQ multiplex PCR; TCRdb's copy has only in-frame clones and leaves some out. Of more than 15,000 clones listed, about 90% are singletons. Sequenced material: blood. These receptors all come from a girl aged 2 to 10 with cystic fibrosis. CDR3s include the opening cysteine and the closing phenylalanine or tryptophan.

CASSNRRGQPQHF,TRBV6-1
CASSEGRTHEQYF,TRBV10-2
CASSHLGPGANVLTF,TRBV4-3
CASSYRNTEAFF,TRBV19
CATSRGRDMDTQYF,TRBV15
CANSGTGSDTQYF,TRBV10-3
CASSPERGANVLTF,TRBV2
CASSPLAGEPYEQYF,TRBV4-1
CATGTGDNQPQHF,TRBV28
CASRTGTGAWSQYF,TRBV6-6
CASSQSRDSSGNTIYF,TRBV4-3
CASGRGPGNTGELFF,TRBV25-1
CASSIGDSTDTQYF,TRBV27
CASSPVGSGEKLFF,TRBV7-9
CASSYYVSSGVEETQYF,TRBV5-1
CASSMYRGTEAFF,TRBV19
CASSQGVLYEQYF,TRBV4-1
CASSLSGTGPYEQYF,TRBV27
CASSQVGSEPFVAFF,TRBV4-1
CASGDSANYGYTF,TRBV5-1
CASSVSALRSSYNEQFF,TRBV5-1
CASSSRDLAYNEQFF,TRBV7-2
CASSDLRRGEKLFF,TRBV6-1
CASSSPGLPYNEQFF,TRBV7-3
CASSESTRSGTEAFF,TRBV10-1
CSVESAGRDGYTF,TRBV29-1
CASSETGARGFEKLFF,TRBV6-1
CASSVSAGELFF,TRBV9
CASSVAAAGRGSYNEQFF,TRBV9
CATGGQGIYEQYF,TRBV10-3
CASSRPGTGGTEAFF,TRBV6-5
CASSPPLGLNNEQFF,TRBV5-6
CASSQGIGSNTEAFF,TRBV14
CASSSTFLGAGANVLTF,TRBV5-8
CASSQDSSGRSDTQYF,TRBV4-2
CASSLYSRQTMNTEAFF,TRBV5-1
CASGGRGQYF,TRBV6-1
CASSPVPLPQIGHTF,TRBV18
CASSTGGYQPQHF,TRBV19
CASSPVTKGYTGELFF,TRBV5-4
CATPTRDSWGYTF,TRBV28
CASRQGAGDQPQHF,TRBV19
CASSLRPGANNSPLHF,TRBV7-2
CSGGTSDYNEQFF,TRBV29-1
CASSSGTSNYGYTF,TRBV6-5
CSVGLAGVRDEQFF,TRBV29-1
CASSLTGAPYEQYF,TRBV5-6
CASSLDSNQPQHF,TRBV6-4
CSVALGLGLNEQFF,TRBV29-1
CASSLGLAQETQYF,TRBV5-6
CASSPIAGLSSYNEQFF,TRBV28